These T cell receptor beta chains were read from a single sample in a study of T cell responses to AZD1222 COVID-19 vaccine. The repertoire was sequenced with immunoSEQ multiplex PCR; TCRdb's copy has only in-frame clones and lacks some. The sample records over 45,000 clones, 87% being singletons. The material was peripheral blood, obtained on day 0 of AZD1222 vaccination. Every receptor here comes from an adult in good health. Each CDR3 is given with its conserved first and last residue. The order of the fields is D gene, J gene, clone size, V gene, CDR3 DNA, CDR3 protein. The D gene is left open where the match is weak. Clone size is not always given. Where it is, it says once, few, many or a class for expanded clones.

D: -; J: TRBJ2-7; size: -; V: TRBV15; DNA: TGTGCCACCAGCAGCCTAACAGGGACTACCAGGGAGCAGTACTTC; CDR3: CATSSLTGTTREQYF
D: TRBD1; J: TRBJ1-1; size: -; V: TRBV5-6; DNA: TGTGCCAGCAGCCAACGTTTTACCGGGACAGCGAACACTGAAGCTTTCTTT; CDR3: CASSQRFTGTANTEAFF
D: -; J: TRBJ1-4; size: -; V: TRBV21-1; DNA: TGTGCCAGCAATGTACGGGGACGGAGGGGGAAACTGTTTTTT; CDR3: CASNVRGRRGKLFF
D: -; J: TRBJ2-7; size: -; V: TRBV7-9; DNA: TGTGCCAGCAGCCCCCCGCCTTACTCCTACGAGCAGTACTTC; CDR3: CASSPPPYSYEQYF
D: -; J: TRBJ2-2; size: -; V: TRBV24-1; DNA: TGTGCCACCAGTGTTAATACCGGGGAGCTGTTTTTT; CDR3: CATSVNTGELFF
D: -; J: TRBJ1-1; size: -; V: TRBV19; DNA: TGTGCCAGTAGTATAGTAGGCACGGGTGGGGCCGGAGCTTTCTTT; CDR3: CASSIVGTGGAGAFF
D: -; J: TRBJ1-3; size: few; V: TRBV5-6; DNA: TGTGCCAGCAGCTTGGGGAGCTCTGGAAACACCATATATTTT; CDR3: CASSLGSSGNTIYF
D: TRBD1; J: TRBJ2-2; size: -; V: TRBV27; DNA: TGTGCCAGCAGTACCCGACAGGGGGCGGGCGGGGAGCTGTTTTTT; CDR3: CASSTRQGAGGELFF
D: -; J: TRBJ2-1; size: -; V: TRBV19; DNA: TGTGCCAGTAGTAGGCTGGGTTTAAGCTCCTACAATGAGCAGTTCTTC; CDR3: CASSRLGLSSYNEQFF
D: -; J: TRBJ2-1; size: -; V: TRBV4-2; DNA: TGTGCCAGCAGCCAAGATTGGCAGAGCTCCTACAATGAGCAGTTCTTC; CDR3: CASSQDWQSSYNEQFF
D: TRBD1; J: TRBJ2-7; size: -; V: TRBV5-4; DNA: TGTGCCAGCAGCTTGGTAATAGGGGGGACAGGGGCTTACGAGCAGTACTTC; CDR3: CASSLVIGGTGAYEQYF
D: -; J: TRBJ1-2; size: -; V: TRBV14; DNA: TGTGCCAGCAGCCAAGACGGGGGGGAACAGAACCTCTACTATGGCTACACCTTC; CDR3: CASSQDGGEQNLYYGYTF
D: -; J: TRBJ2-3; size: -; V: TRBV7-9; DNA: TGTGCCAGCAGCTTACAACCTACCTTGCAGCGCACAGATACGCAGTATTTT; CDR3: CASSLQPTLQRTDTQYF
D: -; J: TRBJ1-1; size: -; V: TRBV9; DNA: TGTGCCAGCAGCACGAAGACGGGCGCTGAAGCTTTCTTT; CDR3: CASSTKTGAEAFF
D: -; J: TRBJ2-7; size: once; V: TRBV21-1; DNA: TGTGCCAGCAGCAAACCTGGGAGCGGGGACAGGGGGGACGAGCAGTACTTC; CDR3: CASSKPGSGDRGDEQYF
D: TRBD2; J: TRBJ2-7; size: -; V: TRBV5-4; DNA: TGTGCCAGCAGCTTGGTGGGAGGGGCCCACGAGCAGTACTTC; CDR3: CASSLVGGAHEQYF
D: TRBD1; J: TRBJ1-5; size: -; V: TRBV6-1; DNA: TGTGCCAGCAGCTTTGGACAGGGGGGGGACTTAGCCCAGCATTTT; CDR3: CASSFGQGGDLAQHF
D: -; J: TRBJ2-5; size: -; V: TRBV9; DNA: TGTGCCAGCAGCGTTGGACTATACCAAGAGACCCAGTACTTC; CDR3: CASSVGLYQETQYF
D: TRBD1; J: TRBJ1-2; size: -; V: TRBV2; DNA: TGTGCCAGCAGTGAAGCGCTTGACAGGGCGGATGGCTACACCTTC; CDR3: CASSEALDRADGYTF
D: -; J: TRBJ1-3; size: few; V: TRBV5-1; DNA: TGCGCCAGCAGCTTGAGGCAGGGGCTATTTGGAAACACCATATATTTT; CDR3: CASSLRQGLFGNTIYF
D: TRBD1; J: TRBJ1-4; size: -; V: TRBV2; DNA: TGTGCCAGCATTGAGGGACAGGGGACAACTAATGAAAAACTGTTTTTT; CDR3: CASIEGQGTTNEKLFF
D: -; J: TRBJ2-7; size: -; V: TRBV3-1/TRBV3-2; DNA: TGTGCCAGCAGCCAGGGACTTCTAAATTCCTACGAGCAGTACTTC; CDR3: CASSQGLLNSYEQYF
D: -; J: TRBJ2-7; size: -; V: TRBV10-3; DNA: TGTGCCATCAGTTTTGCGGGCGATAACTACGAGCAGTACTTC; CDR3: CAISFAGDNYEQYF
D: -; J: TRBJ2-2; size: -; V: TRBV24-1; DNA: TGTGCCACCAGTGCTGGGTGGGGCACCGGGGAGCTGTTTTTT; CDR3: CATSAGWGTGELFF
D: -; J: TRBJ1-1; size: once; V: TRBV7-7; DNA: TGTGCCAGCAGCTTTCAAACCCCAGAGAGGAACACTGAAGCTTTCTTT; CDR3: CASSFQTPERNTEAFF
D: -; J: TRBJ1-1; size: -; V: TRBV28; DNA: TGTGCCAGCAGTCCTCCGGGGGAGGCCGCTTACACTGAAGCTTTCTTT; CDR3: CASSPPGEAAYTEAFF
D: -; J: TRBJ2-3; size: -; V: TRBV7-2; DNA: TGTGCCAGCAGCCCGCTTGTGGGGTCAGATACGCAGTATTTT; CDR3: CASSPLVGSDTQYF
D: -; J: TRBJ2-2; size: -; V: TRBV16; DNA: TGTGCCAGCAGCCAAAGGGCCTCAAGGGACTTTACCGGGGAGCTGTTTTTT; CDR3: CASSQRASRDFTGELFF
D: TRBD1; J: TRBJ1-2; size: few; V: TRBV6-2/TRBV6-3; DNA: TGTGCCAGCAGTTACTCGAGGCGGGACAGGGACTATGGCTACACCTTC; CDR3: CASSYSRRDRDYGYTF
D: TRBD1; J: TRBJ1-2; size: -; V: TRBV30; DNA: TGTGCCTGGAGGCGGACAGGTCGCTACCTTATCTTC; CDR3: CAWRRTGRYLIF
D: -; J: TRBJ2-7; size: -; V: TRBV2; DNA: TGTGCCAGTACCAGCAGGACCTACGAGCAGTACTTC; CDR3: CASTSRTYEQYF
D: -; J: TRBJ1-1; size: -; V: TRBV5-1; DNA: TGCGCCAGCAGCTTGGGACCCCGGGGAAAGATGAACACTGAAGCTTTCTTT; CDR3: CASSLGPRGKMNTEAFF
D: -; J: TRBJ1-6; size: -; V: TRBV10-3; DNA: TGTGCCATCAGTGAGTCTGGACCGGCGAATTCACCCCTCCACTTT; CDR3: CAISESGPANSPLHF
D: -; J: TRBJ1-1; size: -; V: TRBV7-9; DNA: TGTGCCAGCAGCTTAGCCCAGGGAATAAGCACTGAAGCTTTCTTT; CDR3: CASSLAQGISTEAFF
D: -; J: TRBJ1-2; size: once; V: TRBV10-3; DNA: TGTGCCATCAGTGAAGACCGGGAGGGCTACACCTTC; CDR3: CAISEDREGYTF
D: TRBD1; J: TRBJ2-7; size: few; V: TRBV4-2; DNA: TGTGCCAGCAGCCAAGACGGGACAGTATCCTACGAGCAGTACTTC; CDR3: CASSQDGTVSYEQYF
D: -; J: TRBJ2-5; size: -; V: TRBV5-8; DNA: TGTGCCAGCAGCCCCCCCTTGGAGGGGGGGAGAGAGACCCAGTACTTC; CDR3: CASSPPLEGGRETQYF
D: -; J: TRBJ2-7; size: -; V: TRBV30; DNA: TGTGCCTGGACCGAAACGGACTCAGGGTTCAAGGGGCAGTACTTC; CDR3: CAWTETDSGFKGQYF
D: -; J: TRBJ1-4; size: -; V: TRBV6-5; DNA: TGTGCCAGCAGTTACGAGGTTCCAATTTTTTTT; CDR3: CASSYEVPIFF
D: -; J: TRBJ2-7; size: -; V: TRBV19; DNA: TGTGCCAGTCGGGACGGCGCCTACGAGCAGTACTTC; CDR3: CASRDGAYEQYF
D: -; J: TRBJ2-5; size: -; V: TRBV5-4; DNA: TGTGCCAGCAGCTTTTTAACGGAGCCGAGGACCCAGTACTTC; CDR3: CASSFLTEPRTQYF
D: -; J: TRBJ2-3; size: -; V: TRBV3-1/TRBV3-2; DNA: TGTGCCAGCAGCCAAGCCCCCAGGGAGGATACGCAGTATTTT; CDR3: CASSQAPREDTQYF
D: -; J: TRBJ1-2; size: -; V: TRBV7-2; DNA: TGTGCCAGCAGCTTAGATGGGGGGCGAAACTATGGCTACACCTTC; CDR3: CASSLDGGRNYGYTF
D: -; J: TRBJ2-7; size: -; V: TRBV2; DNA: TGTGCCAGCAGTGAAATGGTAAGGGGGGACGAGCAGTACTTC; CDR3: CASSEMVRGDEQYF
D: TRBD1; J: TRBJ2-7; size: -; V: TRBV5-1; DNA: TGCGCCAGCAGCTCCCTTGGGGCAGGGGGAACGTACGAGCAGTACTTC; CDR3: CASSSLGAGGTYEQYF
D: TRBD1; J: TRBJ2-7; size: once; V: TRBV7-9; DNA: TGTGCCAGCAGCTTAGCGTTACTTCGGGACAGTTCCTACGAGCAGTACTTC; CDR3: CASSLALLRDSSYEQYF
D: -; J: TRBJ2-7; size: -; V: TRBV4-1; DNA: TGCGCCAGCAGCCAAGACAGGGGACCCTACGAGCAGTACTTC; CDR3: CASSQDRGPYEQYF
D: -; J: TRBJ1-1; size: -; V: TRBV29-1; DNA: TGCAGCGTTGTCCGTCGGGCAGGAGAGAACACTGAAGCTTTCTTT; CDR3: CSVVRRAGENTEAFF
D: TRBD1; J: TRBJ2-5; size: -; V: TRBV5-4; DNA: TGTGCCAGCAGCTCGGACAGGAGGGAGACCCAGTACTTC; CDR3: CASSSDRRETQYF
D: TRBD2; J: TRBJ2-1; size: -; V: TRBV19; DNA: TGTGCCAGTAGTATCGCCGGACTAGCGGGGGGAAACCTCTACAATGAGCAGTTCTTC; CDR3: CASSIAGLAGGNLYNEQFF
D: -; J: TRBJ1-5; size: few; V: TRBV28; DNA: TGTGCCAGCACCCGGAGCAGCAATCAGCCCCAGCATTTT; CDR3: CASTRSSNQPQHF
D: -; J: TRBJ2-1; size: -; V: TRBV20-1; DNA: TGCAGTGCTAGTCTTCCCAGGGAGAATGAGCAGTTCTTC; CDR3: CSASLPRENEQFF
D: -; J: TRBJ1-6; size: once; V: TRBV19; DNA: TGTGCCAGTAGTATTTACCAGGGTCGTGGTTCACCCCTCCACTTT; CDR3: CASSIYQGRGSPLHF
D: -; J: TRBJ2-1; size: -; V: TRBV4-3; DNA: TGCGCCAGCAGCCAGGCGGTAGTCGGGCCTAACTCCTACAATGAGCAGTTCTTC; CDR3: CASSQAVVGPNSYNEQFF
D: -; J: TRBJ1-5; size: -; V: TRBV18; DNA: TGTGCCAGCTCACCCCAAGCAGGGAGGGATCAGCCCCAGCATTTT; CDR3: CASSPQAGRDQPQHF
D: -; J: TRBJ1-4; size: -; V: TRBV5-1; DNA: TGCGCCAGCTCGTCCACGGGGGCTAATGAAAAACTGTTTTTT; CDR3: CASSSTGANEKLFF
D: -; J: TRBJ2-3; size: -; V: TRBV9; DNA: TGTGCCAGCAGCGATGGGGGGAGTTCCACAGATACGCAGTATTTT; CDR3: CASSDGGSSTDTQYF
D: -; J: TRBJ1-6; size: -; V: TRBV4-1; DNA: TGCGCCAGCAGCCAAGAAAGTCAGCGCTCACCCCTCCACTTT; CDR3: CASSQESQRSPLHF